The subject of this entry is one TCR beta chain. As yet, its antigen is unknown. This entry belongs to a study of T cells expressing NK-cell markers. For the study at large: The TCR beta repertoires originated in sorted CD3+CD56+NKG2C+, CD3+CD56+NKG2C- and CD3+CD56-NKG2C+ T cells.

TCRdb reprocessed the 5' RACE reads, with one entry per CDR3 protein and no DNA. The listing records about 550,000 distinct CDR3 sequences. The CDR3 runs to 14 residues. Germline assignment: CDR1 SQVTM and CDR2 ANQGSEA. Study-wide results and limits: These clonotypes additionally ranked first within the CD3+CD56-NKG2C+ fraction of a few donors.

What was sequenced was blood T cells: a sorted CD56 or NKG2C T cell subset, CD4+ or CD8+ T cells, or bulk PBMC T cells (not recorded which). The J gene is TRBJ2-3, the V gene TRBV29-1; TCRdb returns TRBD2, unconfirmable since there is no DNA. The sequence was obtained from a man aged 18 to 29 in good health. The CDR3 is CSVHEVAGADTQYF.